One and the same sample provided the 10 T cell receptor beta chains below, sequenced in a study of a mutant IDH1 vaccine in newly diagnosed glioma. The sample's time point: baseline, week 1 (first vaccination visit). This sample's treatment: pre-vaccination baseline after standard-of-care therapy. Repertoires were generated with immunoSEQ multiplex PCR, while TCRdb's copy carries only in-frame clones and drops some. Found here are around 26,000 clones, 85% to 95% of them singletons; the top ten hold 1% to 1.5%. The sequences come from PBMCs, collected from a glioma patient treated with radiotherapy, temozolomide or both. The receptors were gathered from a man between 40 and 49 years old with glioma.

The V and J genes are TRBV6-5 and TRBJ2-7, with no clear D. The V gene's germline CDR1 is MNHEY and CDR2 SVGAGI. V was cut by 2 bases and J by 0 bases, with 14 bases left in between. There are 16 residues in the CDR3. CDR3 DNA: TGTGCCAGCAGTTACGCGGAACCTCTATCCTCCTACGAGCAGTACTTC. Encoded protein: CASSYAEPLSSYEQYF.

CDR3 bases: TGCGCCAGCAGCCAAGTTCCAGGGTCTAACTATGGCTACACCTTC. Translating it yields CASSQVPGSNYGYTF. The V and J genes are TRBV4-3 and TRBJ1-2; a possible D gene is TRBD1 (5 bases). Per the germline V gene, CDR1 is LGHNA and CDR2 is YSLEER. Trimming shortened V by 1 base and J by 0 bases, and 9 bases separated the two germline ends. The CDR3 totals 15 residues.

J is TRBJ2-1 and V is TRBV7-3, with D perhaps TRBD1 or TRBD2 (5 bases each). The V gene lost 1 base and the J gene lost 7 bases, with 17 bases spanning the gap. The CDR3 sequence is 16 residues long. From germline, CDR1 is SGHTA and CDR2 FQGTGA. The CDR3 loop reads CASSLRGIKGRNEQFF. DNA of the CDR3: TGTGCCAGCAGCTTAAGAGGGATTAAGGGGAGAAATGAGCAGTTCTTC.

This clone was seen only once. The CDR3, as DNA: TGTGCCAGCAGCGCCCTGAGGCGGGGGGGCTTGGGGACCCAGTACTTC. It encodes CASSALRRGGLGTQYF. The chain uses TRBV9 and TRBJ2-5; 9 nucleotides match TRBD2. The CDR3 has 16 residues. Germline-derived CDR1 and CDR2 are SGDLS and YYNGEE. V was clipped by 3 bases and J by 7 bases; unmatched bases: 13.

This clone was seen a single time. The chain combines TRBV6-1 with TRBJ2-1; TRBD2 aligns across 7 bases. This CDR3 has 14 residues. Germline V gene data show CDR1 as MNHNS and CDR2 as SASEGT. The trim removed 2 bases at V and 4 bases at J, leaving 2 bases unmatched. The CDR3 nucleotides are TGTGCCAGCAGTGAACAGCGGGGTTACAATGAGCAGTTCTTC. Translating it yields CASSEQRGYNEQFF.

This clone was counted a few times. The V call is TRBV14, the J call TRBJ1-6; no clear D gene. The CDR3 runs 16 residues. Germline CDR1 is SGHDN and CDR2 is FVKESK. The V gene lost 0 bases and the J gene lost 0 bases, with 6 bases spanning the gap. CDR3 DNA: TGTGCCAGCAGCCAAGACAGGAGCTCCTATAATTCACCCCTCCACTTT. This sequence encodes CASSQDRSSYNSPLHF.

This clone appeared a single time. The chain has TRBV29-1 and TRBJ2-5; tentatively, D is TRBD1 or TRBD2 (5 bases each). V lost 4 bases, J lost 5 bases, and 17 bases lay in between. Germline V gene sequence: CDR1 SQVTM, CDR2 ANQGSEA. CDR3 length equals 14 residues. The CDR3 sequence is CSVGGTDWGETQYF. Here the CDR3 DNA reads TGCAGCGTTGGGGGGACGGATTGGGGGGAGACCCAGTACTTC.

The rearrangement uses TRBV5-4 and TRBJ1-1; maybe TRBD1 (5 bases). The CDR3 extends over 16 amino acids. Between the trimmed V and J ends, which lost 5 bases and 3 bases, there was a span of 20 bases. CDR1 SGHNT and CDR2 YYREEE come from the germline V gene (reference sequence). The CDR3 nucleotides read TGTGCCAGCAGTTCCCAGTGGGGCAGGGTGGACACTGAAGCTTTCTTT. As protein: CASSSQWGRVDTEAFF. Looking up the rest from reference TRBV5-4 and TRBJ1-1 gives the full variable domain: ETGVTQSPTHLIKTRGQQVTLRCSSQSGHNTVSWYQQALGQGPQFIFQYYREEENGRGNFPPRFSGLQFPNYSSELNVNALELDDSALYLCASSSQWGRVDTEAFFGQGTRLTVV.

The V gene is TRBV7-2, the J gene TRBJ2-5; D unclear. The germline gives CDR1 SGHTA, CDR2 FQGNSA. Trimming removed 1 base at V and 10 bases at J, with 16 bases between. This CDR3 contains 14 residues. DNA of the CDR3: TGTGCCAGCAGCTTAGGGGCACTCAAACTTGGCCAGTACTTC. It translates to CASSLGALKLGQYF.

This rearrangement joins TRBV18 to TRBJ2-2; D remains unclear. The CDR3 extends over 14 amino acids. Germline V lookup: CDR1 KGHSH, CDR2 LQKENI. Trimming removed 3 bases from V and 3 bases from J, with 8 bases in between. The CDR3 DNA sequence: TGTGCCAGCTCACCTCAGCTACACACCGGGGAGCTGTTTTTT. It encodes CASSPQLHTGELFF.